The sequence of this T cell receptor beta chain was determined in a study of T cells in Graves' hyperthyroidism and ophthalmopathy. Findings of the study overall: Classification by a 13 V-J model distinguished ophthalmopathy from stable hyperthyroidism. Ophthalmopathy, as predicted by the model, came a median 6.5 months after the prediction. Most thyroid-expanded clonotypes above 0.001 were also found in blood.

The diagnoses drew upon clinical symptoms, serum thyroxine and TRAb, thyroid ultrasound and orbital computed tomography. It was RNA transcripts that yielded the amplified TCR beta CDR3 regions. The HTBI primer set drove a first-round RT-PCR of the TCR CDR3. MiXCR was run by TCRdb on the multiplex PCR reads, yielding one entry per CDR3 protein. The sample lists 450,000 to 700,000 distinct CDR3 sequences; around 45% were seen once. This clonotype was counted at least ten times. What it recognizes is unknown. The length of the CDR3 is 15 residues. Germline CDR1 is SGHAT and CDR2 is FQNNGV. The V gene lost 4 bases and the J gene lost 5 bases, with 12 bases spanning the gap.

Sequencing was done on a sample of peripheral blood or thyroid tissue (not recorded which). V and J are TRBV11-2 and TRBJ1-6, with D hard to call. This TCR was sampled from an adult woman with Graves' disease, either hyperthyroidism or ophthalmopathy (not recorded which). The CDR3, as DNA: TGTGCCAGCAGCTCAAGGACGCCTCATAATTCACCCCTCCACTTT. Translated, it gives CASSSRTPHNSPLHF.